This TCR beta chain was identified during a study of blood T cell repertoires in COVID-19. Study-level background: PBMCs, B-cell-depleted T cells, or T cells were the source of the cDNA or gDNA that made up the material.

Germline CDR1 is SGDLS and CDR2 is YYNGEE. Deletions cut 7 bases from V and 2 bases from J, with 16 bases between. The CDR3 covers 15 residues. Everyone who took part was roughly 18 to 90 years old, and they came from about two dozen US areas. In the original processing: Amplifying reference gene primers gave estimates of nucleated cell counts. Profiled with immunoSEQ multiplex PCR; TCRdb holds only in-frame clones, not every one. From that table come the V and J calls and clone size; the DNA was used to work out D and trimming. In the table there are about 170,000 clones, approximately 80% of which are singletons.

This TCR was sampled from a man in his forties or fifties who had recovered from COVID-19. The chain carries TRBV9 and TRBJ2-4, with D possibly matching TRBD1 (6 bases). Source material: PBMCs or T cells enriched from blood (not recorded which). DNA for the CDR3: TGTGCCAGCTCCCGGGACATCGGGACCAAAAACATTCAGTACTTC. Amino acids: CASSRDIGTKNIQYF.